The clone carrying this TCR beta chain was counted at least ten times. Its antigen is not known. The germline gene is not matched at one end of the junction; a read error may be the cause. RNA-based 3' RACE libraries used unique molecular identifiers. TCRdb re-analysed the 3' RACE reads in MiXCR, keeping a single row per CDR3 protein. The repertoire holds some 51,000 distinct CDR3 sequences, roughly 4% seen once, with 0.7% in the top ten. The sample originates from a study of HIV-infected children after antiretroviral therapy interruption. At the level of the study: EBV and CMV exposure was recorded in most children. Samples from the continuous-treatment group were taken at weeks 0, 48 and 150. Whole-study findings and limits: By the end of treatment interruption, naive CD4+ clonality (Gini) increased.

Documented treatment: PENTA 11 planned treatment interruption arm or continuous ART arm. At least 24 weeks of at least three-drug ART, in children 2 to 15 years. This CDR3 has 14 residues. V gene TRBV12-3 or TRBV12-4 combines with J gene TRBJ2-4; the D call may be TRBD1 or TRBD2 (5 bases each). The specimen comprised CD45RA+ CD4+ T cells from PBMCs, pooled from several time points, sampled from a donor given antiretroviral therapy, either interrupted or continuous. Subset meaning: naive CD4+ CD45RA+ CD45RO- T cells. The clonotype originates from a pool of human donors with HIV. The CDR3 loop is CASRSDWGQNTLYF. The CDR3 region has the DNA TGTGCAAGCAGATCGGACTGGGGCCAAAACACCTTGTACTTT.